This record covers a single TCR beta chain. Its antigen is unknown. This sample is drawn from a study of T cells expressing NK-cell markers. Study context: TCR beta repertoires came from sorted CD3+CD56+NKG2C+, CD3+CD56+NKG2C- and CD3+CD56-NKG2C+ T cells. Findings and limits, study-wide: Whether expanded NKG2C-expressing T cell clones recognize HCMV is unknown.

Production of TCR beta cDNA relied on 5'RACE template switching with UMIs. With the 5' RACE reads reprocessed, TCRdb shows one record per CDR3 protein and no DNA. The sample's table shows approximately 420,000 distinct CDR3 sequences. This CDR3 is built from 12 residues. V gene TRBV12-3 or TRBV12-4 combines with J gene TRBJ2-5; the D call from TCRdb, TRBD1, cannot be confirmed without DNA. The source material was blood T cells: a sorted CD56 or NKG2C T cell subset, CD4+ or CD8+ T cells, or bulk PBMC T cells (not recorded which). This clonotype originated in a woman in her forties or fifties in good health. The chain's CDR3 is CASGWGVETQYF.